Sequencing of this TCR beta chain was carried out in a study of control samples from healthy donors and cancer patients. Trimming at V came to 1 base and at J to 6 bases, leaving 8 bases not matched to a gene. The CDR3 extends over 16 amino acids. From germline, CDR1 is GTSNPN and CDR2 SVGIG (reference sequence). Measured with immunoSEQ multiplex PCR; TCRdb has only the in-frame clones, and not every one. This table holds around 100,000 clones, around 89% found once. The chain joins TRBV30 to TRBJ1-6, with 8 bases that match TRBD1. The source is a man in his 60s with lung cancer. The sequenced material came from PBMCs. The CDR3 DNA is TGTGCCTGGAGTGCAACAGGGGGGCCGTTTAATTCACCCCTCCACTTT. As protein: CAWSATGGPFNSPLHF.